This T cell receptor (beta chain) was identified during a study of response to subunit inactivated influenza vaccine. A single record per CDR3 protein comes from TCRdb applying MiXCR to the RT-PCR reads. This sample has about 540,000 distinct CDR3 sequences, with around 25% found just once. This clonotype was observed at least ten times. One end of the junction does not line up with germline, which may come from a read error. These data were also reused for a study on T cells expressing NK-cell markers. Per that study: It was by 5'RACE template switching with UMIs that TCR beta cDNA was made. Researchers got TCR beta repertoires out of sorted CD3+CD56+NKG2C+, CD3+CD56+NKG2C- and CD3+CD56-NKG2C+ T cells. HCMV seropositivity marked seven of the eight sequenced donors; one was seronegative.

The material was CD4+ T cells sorted from PBMCs, obtained about 12 days after vaccination. This TCR came from a man between 45 and 60 years old who received an inactivated influenza vaccine.

CDR3 loop: CASSLQGRNTEAFF. CDR3 coding DNA: TGTGCCAGCAGCCTACAGGGAAGGAACACTGAAGCTTTCTTT. The V gene is TRBV5-1, the J gene TRBJ1-1; D possibly corresponds to TRBD1 (6 bases). The germline V gene encodes CDR1 SGHRS and CDR2 YFSETQ. This CDR3 is built from 14 residues.